This T cell receptor beta chain is from a study of cytomegalovirus exposure and HLA in healthy donors (TCRdb year 2017). A note on the overall study: An earlier analysis of roughly 500 of the donors reported about 290 Gb of sequence data and around 120 million unique TCR beta sequences from 190 million or so T cells. Roughly 300 gigabases of sequencing data and 78 million or so unique TCR sequences were included in an early release covering 550 to 800 HLA-typed donors. Of the approximately 400 genotyped donors, approximately 83% fell in the genetic ancestry cluster associated with self-reported Caucasian donors. The study aimed to test whether signatures of past pathogen exposure could be identified by cataloging public T cell receptors. The study profiled the T cell repertoires of around 700 subjects by immunosequencing and related them to cytomegalovirus serostatus. Along with the roughly 670-subject first cohort, a separate validation cohort of 120 different subjects was used. To predict cytomegalovirus infection status, the study combined high-throughput TCR immunosequencing, statistical association of individual TCRs with disease status, and machine learning. A later analysis re-analyzed previously published TCR beta repertoires from approximately 670 donors and added high-resolution HLA genotyping to study TCR occurrence patterns. Rather than using new phenotypic data, the later analysis identified candidate immune exposures from TCR beta sequences and from how often those sequences occurred across donors. In an earlier analysis of around 540 of the donors, high-throughput TCR beta sequencing was used to judge whether each TCR beta V gene segment behaved as functional or pseudogenic. Alongside the repertoire data, information on donor age, sex, ethnicity and CMV serostatus was compiled. A later genetic analysis took genome-wide SNP genotypes for about 65% of the 666 donors and used that subset as a discovery cohort. Every discovery cohort repertoire had been produced on one sequencing platform. HLA typing included class I and class II loci at four-digit resolution. Typing coverage differed by locus: A, B, C, DRB1 and DQB1 were typed in roughly 629-630 donors, DQA1 in 500 to 550, DPA1 in around 600, and DPB1 in 400 to 490. A few DR-DQ haplotypes were handled as single units for association and clustering because linkage in the cohort was strong. Across 300 to 500 genotyped donors of the cohort, an average of roughly 230,000 unique TCR beta nucleotide sequences per donor were sequenced, and roughly a sixth of those sequences were non-productive. Study-wide findings and limitations: The presence/absence analyses assumed that sequencing depth was roughly uniform across donors, and that assumption may not be true. In a later analysis, HLA-associated TCR beta chains were found to be more clonally expanded and to have lower generation probabilities than equally common non-associated chains. Most TCR sequences were observed very rarely across donors, whereas some public TCRs were present in many individuals. Some IMGT-functional V segments, including TRBV6-2 and TRBV6-3, could not be distinguished by the 87-base-pair reads and were therefore excluded. Because HLA typing was unavailable for some donors at each locus, only the typed subset was used in association tests. A later genetic analysis reported fewer N-insertions in productive TCRs among donors in an Asian-associated ancestry cluster than the roughly 670-donor mean. Cytomegalovirus status was reported to be diagnosed by the classifier with high specificity and sensitivity in both the original and validation cohorts. Three of the identified cytomegalovirus-associated TCR beta chains were confirmed in vitro to be specific for cytomegalovirus antigens. In a later analysis, TCR association rates were found to vary across HLA loci, with the most associated TCRs seen for DRB1 alleles and the fewest for HLA-C alleles. In a later analysis, most CMV-associated TCR beta chains were found to appear HLA-restricted, with HLA associations seemingly driven largely by CMV exposure. In an earlier analysis of 587 of the donors, most TCR beta V segments appeared in productive rearrangements about 87% or about 30% of the time, broadly matching IMGT annotations. V-gene and J-gene trimming of TCR beta chains was associated with a missense DCLRE1C variant in a later genetic analysis, and the association was replicated in an independent cohort. A total of fewer than 200 TCR beta chains were listed by the study as associated with cytomegalovirus. Several of the top co-occurrence clusters appeared to be linked to parvovirus B19, influenza, CMV and Epstein-Barr virus, according to a later analysis. Linkage disequilibrium might explain the correlated functional status among segregating V segments, but an unknown experimental factor could not be excluded. Only TCR beta chains were sequenced in this cohort, and the absence of alpha or paired-chain data limited detectable features. According to the authors, the approach could potentially be generalized to other disease states and immunological phenotypes. Because counts were too low, roughly 16 rarely observed V segments, including chromosome 9 orphons, were left out of the earlier analysis of approximately 500 of the donors. At a false discovery rate of 0.05, a later analysis linked 15,000 to 20,000 TCR beta sequences to specific HLA alleles. A further reported finding was that TCR beta sequences accurately predicted the HLA-A and HLA-B alleles for most subjects in the first cohort. Immune exposure information for the cohort was limited to CMV serostatus. When HLA alleles, especially DR and DQ, strongly co-occurred, attributing TCR associations to individual alleles was difficult. A cluster of highly shared sequence variants was judged likely to be a technical artifact of the sequencing pipeline.

The library was prepared using the immunoSEQ multiplex PCR assay. For the multiplex PCR, a mixture combining 60 forward primers for TCR Vbeta segments and 13 reverse primers for TCR Jbeta segments was used. The CDR3 region of rearranged TCR beta genes was amplified from genomic DNA with a multiplex PCR assay. The Illumina HiSeq System was used to sequence the amplified TCR beta libraries as 87-base-pair reads. From the authors' description of their analysis: Across the roughly 670 repertoires, a later analysis counted roughly 77 million unique TCR beta chains, about 10 million of which were shared by at least two donors. Raw reads were error-corrected and collapsed into unique sequences with a nearest-neighbor algorithm that merged closely related sequences to remove PCR and sequencing errors. V, D and J gene segments were assigned by aligning CDR3 sequences to IMGT reference sequences. For a sequence to be retained, at least a six-nucleotide match to both a V gene segment and a J gene segment was required. Rearrangements were called productive when the CDR3 lacked stop codons and stayed in frame with V and J; all others were non-productive. CDR3 was defined by IMGT convention, running from the second conserved V-encoded cysteine to the conserved J-encoded phenylalanine. Sequences without an unambiguous match to a single V gene segment were excluded from the earlier analysis of a few hundred of the donors. In an earlier analysis of roughly 500 of the donors, V segments were called functional above 56.7% productive rearrangements and were called segregating when the between-donor standard deviation exceeded 5%. To diagnose cytomegalovirus status from the catalog of TCR beta chain sequences, a statistical classification framework was built. V and J gene assignment, in a later analysis, came from comparing TCR nucleotide sequences with IMGT/GENE-DB human TR gene sequences. Using the TCRdist pipeline, a later analysis assigned CDR3 sequences along with most-parsimonious VDJ recombination scenarios. A later analysis defined each TCR beta chain by its CDR3 amino acid sequence plus V-gene family, and excluded reads lacking a unique V-gene family. In a later analysis, 450 to 600 highly shared, low-generation-probability nucleotide sequences were removed to address suspected cross-contamination and a sequencing artifact. A later analysis calculated a clonal expansion index for each public chain from normalized within-repertoire ranks of inferred template counts. Generation probabilities in a later analysis came from a VDJ recombination model fitted to out-of-frame rearrangements, and those results were checked against IGoR. A later analysis scored TCR-TCR, TCR-HLA and TCR-CMV co-occurrence with hypergeometric tests, applying a repertoire-size bias correction to TCR pairs. False discovery rates were estimated in a later analysis by permuting HLA or CMV assignments 20 times. In a later analysis, co-occurring TCRs were grouped with DBSCAN, and TCRdist sequence similarity was added when clustering was performed within HLA-allele-positive subsets. For co-occurrence clustering, repertoires with fewer than 30,000 or more than 120,000 public chains were excluded, along with 4 to 6 repertoires with anomalous nucleotide sharing. TCRdb re-hosts the immuneACCESS table, in-frame sequences only. Its copies lack some clones; in the studies checked, an unresolved V gene accounts for under half of them, and the cause for the rest is not known. D and trimming come from the DNA, and the V and J calls and clone size come from that table. The sample yields around 100,000 clones; roughly 70% were counted once. The ten biggest clones cover less than 5% of the sample.

In total, 600 or so healthy bone marrow donors made up the cohort. At the time of sampling, every cohort member was nominally healthy, though immune exposures that went unrecorded were likely present. The donor tested CMV seropositive and was one of the 289 seropositive cohort members. A peripheral blood sample was provided by each donor, and peripheral blood mononuclear cells were used for TCR beta sequencing. Genomic DNA was extracted from the blood cell samples with the Qiagen DNeasy Blood Extraction Kit. Concerning this clone: Its antigen is currently not known. No clone much larger than this one lies a single base away; base qualities are absent.

For this chain, trimming is 0 bases at the V end and 4 bases at the J end, and the number of junction bases without a gene match is 3. Inclusive of the bounding cysteine and phenylalanine, the CDR3 is 15 residues long. Just CDR3 DNA is preserved here, 45 bases in frame from base 1. The germline V gene supplies CDR1 SGHDN and CDR2 FVKESK. The sequence was collected from a woman under 30 in good health and CMV-seropositive. The rearranged segments are TRBV14 and TRBJ2-1, with 7 central nucleotides matching TRBD2. Source material: PBMCs. The bases are TGTGCCAGCAGCCAAGATTGGGAGGGGTACAATGAGCAGTTCTTC. The encoded protein is CASSQDWEGYNEQFF.